This T cell receptor beta chain originates from a study of blood T cell repertoires in COVID-19. This clone was picked up one time. At one end the junction does not follow the germline gene, possibly because of a read error. The length of the CDR3 is 16 residues. Germline values: CDR1 MGHRA, CDR2 YSYEKL. The method was immunoSEQ multiplex PCR; TCRdb's version includes in-frame clones alone and lacks a portion of them. The table has some 220,000 clones, roughly 85% seen once. The genes are TRBV4-1 and TRBJ1-2; no firm D call. The TCR originated in a man aged 50 to 60 with COVID-19, enrolled during active disease. The sample was peripheral blood. The CDR3 DNA follows: TGCACCAGCAGCCAAGGTGCGGCCCGAGGGCCGGTTGGCTACACCTTC. Its protein is CTSSQGAARGPVGYTF.